What follows describes a single TCR beta chain. Its target is not known. MiXCR, run by TCRdb on the reads, gives a single entry per CDR3 protein. Of around 100,000 distinct CDR3 sequences listed, roughly a tenth are singletons. These data come from a study of T cell repertoires in cytomegalovirus infection. Germline V lookup: CDR1 MDHEN, CDR2 SYDVKM. This CDR3 spans 12 amino acids. Trimming stripped 2 bases from V and 4 bases from J, with 6 bases between. The source material was PBMCs, sequenced either directly or after in vitro stimulation (not recorded which). The chain combines TRBV28 with TRBJ2-7; D is unclear. The clonotype comes from a human donor in good health (CMV status not recorded). Some clones in this sample may be carry-over from other donors' samples. This CDR3 reads CASSLNGYEQYV. Written as DNA, the CDR3 is TGTGCCAGCAGTTTAAACGGGTACGAGCAGTACGTC.